The sequence of this T cell receptor beta chain was determined in a study of blood T cells in healthy people across ages. The authors ran a second PCR of 7 to 11 cycles using a sample-barcoded 5' primer and a J-beta primer mix. A single record per CDR3 protein comes from TCRdb applying MiXCR to the 5' RACE reads. The repertoire consists of 550,000 to 800,000 distinct CDR3 sequences, with roughly 32% occurring once and the leading ten covering approximately 15%. This clonotype was seen a single time. Its antigen is undetermined. The junction departs from the called germline gene at one end, perhaps through a read error. CDR3 length equals 15 residues. The study's findings and limits: It was held that diversity estimates obtained from one million T cells represented underestimates.

The clonotype was recovered from a woman aged 80 or over in good health. Sequenced material: blood. The chain carries TRBV12-3 or TRBV12-4 and TRBJ2-3; tentatively, D is TRBD2 (5 bases). Here the CDR3 DNA reads TGTGCCAGCAGTTTAGCGCGACTAAACACAGATGCGCAGTATTTT. It is translated as CASSLARLNTDAQYF.